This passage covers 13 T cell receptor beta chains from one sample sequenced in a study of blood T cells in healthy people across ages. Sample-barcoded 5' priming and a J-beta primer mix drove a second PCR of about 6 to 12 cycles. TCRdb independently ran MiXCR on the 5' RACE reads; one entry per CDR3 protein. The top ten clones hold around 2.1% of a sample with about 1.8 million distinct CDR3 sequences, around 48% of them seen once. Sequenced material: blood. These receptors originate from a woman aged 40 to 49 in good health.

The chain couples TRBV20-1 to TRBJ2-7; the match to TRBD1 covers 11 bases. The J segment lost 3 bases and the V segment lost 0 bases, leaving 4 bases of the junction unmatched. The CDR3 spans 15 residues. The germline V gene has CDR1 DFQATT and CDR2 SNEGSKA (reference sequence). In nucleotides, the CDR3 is TGCAGTGCTAGAGATGGGGGGACAGGGGGCTACGAGCAGTACTTC. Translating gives CSARDGGTGGYEQYF.

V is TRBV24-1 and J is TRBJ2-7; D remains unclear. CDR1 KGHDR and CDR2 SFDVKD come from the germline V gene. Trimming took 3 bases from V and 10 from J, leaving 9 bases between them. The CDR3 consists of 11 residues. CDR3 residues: CATSDLTAQYF. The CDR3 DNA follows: TGTGCCACCAGTGATCTAACAGCCCAGTACTTC.

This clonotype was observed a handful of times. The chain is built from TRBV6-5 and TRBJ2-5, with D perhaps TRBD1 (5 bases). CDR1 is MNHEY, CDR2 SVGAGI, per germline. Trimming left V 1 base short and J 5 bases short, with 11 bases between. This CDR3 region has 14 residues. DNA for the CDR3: TGTGCCAGCAGTTACTTCCAGGGTTGGGAGACCCAGTACTTC. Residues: CASSYFQGWETQYF.

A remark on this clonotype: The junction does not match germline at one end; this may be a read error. The CDR3: CASRIGVNVLTF. CDR3 nucleotide sequence: TGTGCCAGCAGGATTGGGGTCAACGTCCTGACTTTC. The V call is TRBV2, the J call TRBJ2-6; D gene unclear. The CDR3 length is 12 residues. Germline lookup yields CDR1 SNHLY and CDR2 FYNNEI.

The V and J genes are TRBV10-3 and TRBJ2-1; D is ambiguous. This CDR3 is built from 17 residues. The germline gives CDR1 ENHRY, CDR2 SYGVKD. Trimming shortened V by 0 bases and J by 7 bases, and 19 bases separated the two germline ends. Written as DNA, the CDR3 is TGTGCCATCAGTGAGTCAGGCCGACCATACAGTGGGAATGAGCAGTTCTTC. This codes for CAISESGRPYSGNEQFF.

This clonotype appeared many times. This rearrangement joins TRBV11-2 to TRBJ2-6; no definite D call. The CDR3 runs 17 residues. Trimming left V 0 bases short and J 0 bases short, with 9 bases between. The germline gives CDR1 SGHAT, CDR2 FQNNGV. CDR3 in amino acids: CASSLDPVFSGANVLTF. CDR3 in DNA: TGTGCCAGCAGCTTAGATCCGGTCTTCTCTGGGGCCAACGTCCTGACTTTC.

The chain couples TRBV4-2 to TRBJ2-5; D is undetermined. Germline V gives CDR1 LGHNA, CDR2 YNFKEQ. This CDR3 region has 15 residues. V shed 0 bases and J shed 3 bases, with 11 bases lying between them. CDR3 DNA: TGTGCCAGCAGCCAAGATCCACGGGCCGAAGAGACCCAGTACTTC. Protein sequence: CASSQDPRAEETQYF.

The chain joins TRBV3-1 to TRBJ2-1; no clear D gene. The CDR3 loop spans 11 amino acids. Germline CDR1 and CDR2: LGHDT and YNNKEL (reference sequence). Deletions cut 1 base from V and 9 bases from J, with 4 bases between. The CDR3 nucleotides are TGTGCCAGCAGCCAAGCTACTGAGCAGTTCTTC. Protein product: CASSQATEQFF.

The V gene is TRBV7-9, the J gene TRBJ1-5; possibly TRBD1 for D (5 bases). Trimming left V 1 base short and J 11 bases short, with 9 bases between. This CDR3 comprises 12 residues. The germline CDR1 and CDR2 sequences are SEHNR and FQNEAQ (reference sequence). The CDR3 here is CASSLGARAQHF. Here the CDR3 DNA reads TGTGCCAGCAGCTTAGGGGCCAGGGCCCAGCATTTT.

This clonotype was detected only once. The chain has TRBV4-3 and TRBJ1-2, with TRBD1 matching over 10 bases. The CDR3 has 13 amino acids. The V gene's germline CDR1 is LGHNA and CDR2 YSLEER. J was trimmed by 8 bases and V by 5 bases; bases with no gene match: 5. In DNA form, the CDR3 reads TGCGCCAGCAGCTCAGGACAGGGGGAGGGCTACACCTTC. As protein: CASSSGQGEGYTF.

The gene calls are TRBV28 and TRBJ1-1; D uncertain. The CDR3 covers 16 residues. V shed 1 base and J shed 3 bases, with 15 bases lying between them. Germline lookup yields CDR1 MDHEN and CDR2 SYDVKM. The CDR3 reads CASSLFRMIPHTEAFF. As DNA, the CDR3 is TGTGCCAGCAGTTTATTCAGGATGATCCCCCACACTGAAGCTTTCTTT.

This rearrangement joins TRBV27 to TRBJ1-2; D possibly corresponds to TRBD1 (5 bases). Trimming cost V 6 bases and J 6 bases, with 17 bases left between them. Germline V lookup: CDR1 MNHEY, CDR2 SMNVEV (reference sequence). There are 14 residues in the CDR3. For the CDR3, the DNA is TGTGCCAGCAGCTTCGGCGGGGGGAGGCATGGCTACACCTTC. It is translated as CASSFGGGRHGYTF.

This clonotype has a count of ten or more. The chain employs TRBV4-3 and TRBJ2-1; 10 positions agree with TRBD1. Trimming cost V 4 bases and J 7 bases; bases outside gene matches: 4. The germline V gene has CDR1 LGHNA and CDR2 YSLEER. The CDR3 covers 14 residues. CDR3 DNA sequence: TGCGCCAGCAGCCTCCGGACAGGGGGAAATGAGCAGTTCTTC. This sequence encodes CASSLRTGGNEQFF.